This T cell receptor (beta chain) was recorded in a study of blood T cell repertoires in COVID-19. Overall study context: Samples representing acute and convalescent COVID-19 were sourced from the United States, Italy and Spain. PBMCs, B-cell-depleted T cells, or T cells provided the cDNA or gDNA that made up the material.

Methods used by the authors: Amplifying reference gene primers gave estimates of nucleated cell counts. Here immunoSEQ multiplex PCR was the method, and the copy in TCRdb shows in-frame clones only, minus some. V, J and clone size are those of that table, while D and trimming were read from the DNA. The sample lists approximately 76,000 clones; around nine tenths were seen once. Trimming removed 6 bases from V and 10 bases from J, with 13 bases in between. Germline V gene lookup returns CDR1 DFQATT and CDR2 SNEGSKA (reference sequence). CDR3 length: 11 amino acids. Sequencing was done on a sample of peripheral blood. This receptor was identified in a woman in her sixties or seventies with acute or convalescent COVID-19. This chain connects TRBV20-1 to TRBJ2-1, with D hard to call. CDR3 sequence (DNA): TGCAGTGCCATAAATGTGCAGGAGCAGTTCTTC. It is translated as CSAINVQEQFF.